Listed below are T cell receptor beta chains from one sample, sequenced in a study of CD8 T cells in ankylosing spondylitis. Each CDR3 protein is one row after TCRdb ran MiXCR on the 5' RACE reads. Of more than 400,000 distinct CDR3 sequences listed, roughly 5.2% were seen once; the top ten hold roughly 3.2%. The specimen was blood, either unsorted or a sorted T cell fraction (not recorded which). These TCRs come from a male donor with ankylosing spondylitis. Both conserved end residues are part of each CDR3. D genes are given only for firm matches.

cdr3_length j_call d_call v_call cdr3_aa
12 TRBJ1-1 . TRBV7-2 CASSPYGTEAFF
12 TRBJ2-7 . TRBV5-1 CASSLGGSEQYF
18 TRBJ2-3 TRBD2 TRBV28 CASSLTAGTSGISDTQYF
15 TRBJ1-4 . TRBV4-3 CASSQDPRHREKLFF
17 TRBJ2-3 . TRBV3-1 CASSHRSGGGRKDTQYF
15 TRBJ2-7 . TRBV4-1 CASSQEDYLTYEQYF
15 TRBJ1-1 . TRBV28 CASRLPAGARGEAFF
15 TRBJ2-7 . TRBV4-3 CASSQDRGTLYEQYF
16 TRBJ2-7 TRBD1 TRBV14 CASSQESGTGAYEQYF
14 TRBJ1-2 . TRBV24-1 CATSDNRDNYGYTF
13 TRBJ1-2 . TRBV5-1 CASSQEGNYGYTF
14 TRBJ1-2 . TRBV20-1 CSARDLGPNDGYTF
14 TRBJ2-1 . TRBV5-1 CASSFTRGAGEQFF
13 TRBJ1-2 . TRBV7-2 CASSWSVDYGYTF
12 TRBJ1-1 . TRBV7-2 CASSLGQGRAFF
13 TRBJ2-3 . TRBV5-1 CASSTGLQDTQYF
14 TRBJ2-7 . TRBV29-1 CSVDSAGPAREQYF
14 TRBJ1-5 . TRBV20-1 CSARPPSSKRPQHF
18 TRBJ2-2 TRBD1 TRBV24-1 CATSDFLRGGSHTGELFF
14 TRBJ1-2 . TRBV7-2 CASSLGTEPYGYTF
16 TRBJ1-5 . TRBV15 CATSREGRNSNQPQHF
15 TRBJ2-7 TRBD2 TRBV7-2 CASSLLGTSAVEQYF
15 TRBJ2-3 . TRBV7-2 CASSLGTFITDTQYF
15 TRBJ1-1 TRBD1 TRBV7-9 CASSRPAGQGAEAFF
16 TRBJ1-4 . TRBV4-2 CASSQDHGTGNEKLFF
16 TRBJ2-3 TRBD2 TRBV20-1 CSANQPSSGSTDTQYF
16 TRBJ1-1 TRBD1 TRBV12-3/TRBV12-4 CASSRGLGGMNTEAFF
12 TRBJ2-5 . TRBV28 CASSLIPETQYF
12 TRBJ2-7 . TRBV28 CASSFARNWQYF
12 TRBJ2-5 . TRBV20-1 CSAARARETQYF
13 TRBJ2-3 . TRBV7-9 CASSYPSGPAQYF
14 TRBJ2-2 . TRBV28 CASSVAWATGELFF
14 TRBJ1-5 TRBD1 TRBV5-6 CASSQGQGRQPQHF
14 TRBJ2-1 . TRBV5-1 CASSLNRARDEQFF
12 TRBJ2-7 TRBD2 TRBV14 CASSPGLASLYF